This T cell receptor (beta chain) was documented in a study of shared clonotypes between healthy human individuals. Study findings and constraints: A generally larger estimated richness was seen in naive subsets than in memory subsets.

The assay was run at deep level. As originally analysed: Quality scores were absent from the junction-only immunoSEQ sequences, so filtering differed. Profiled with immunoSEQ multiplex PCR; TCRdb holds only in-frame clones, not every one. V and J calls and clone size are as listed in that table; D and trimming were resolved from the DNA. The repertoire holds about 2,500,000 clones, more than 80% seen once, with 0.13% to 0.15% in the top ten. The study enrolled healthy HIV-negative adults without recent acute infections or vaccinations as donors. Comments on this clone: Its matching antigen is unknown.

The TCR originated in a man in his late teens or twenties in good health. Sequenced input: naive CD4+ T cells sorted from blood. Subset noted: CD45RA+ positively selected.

The DNA for the CDR3 is TGTGCCAGCAGCACCCCATCGGACCGAGCCAAAAACATTCAGTACTTC. This sequence encodes CASSTPSDRAKNIQYF. The chain couples TRBV6-6 to TRBJ2-4; D not resolved. Germline V gene lookup returns CDR1 MNHNY and CDR2 SVGAGI (reference sequence). The CDR3 consists of 16 residues. V shed 6 bases and J shed 0 bases, with 15 bases lying between them.